Presented here are 21 T cell receptor beta chains from one specimen sequenced in a study of T-cell reconstitution after alpha-beta-depleted transplantation in children. TCRbeta library construction was performed incorporating unique molecular identifiers. TCRdb re-called the PCR reads through MiXCR, storing one row per CDR3 protein. This sample has about 980,000 distinct CDR3 sequences, with around 30% found just once. The specimen was PBMCs, mostly from graft donor cells, collected 360 days after TCRalphabeta/CD19-depleted stem cell transplant. The receptors were sampled from a boy under two years old who had a stem cell transplant for SCID, so the T cells may come from the graft donor.

This clonotype has a handful of counts. The chain uses TRBV4-2 and TRBJ2-7; D ambiguous. There are 17 residues in the CDR3. Germline V gene data show CDR1 as LGHNA and CDR2 as YNFKEQ. Trimming removed 0 bases from V and 0 bases from J, with 15 bases in between. The CDR3 protein is CASSQDARSDGSYEQYF. In DNA, the CDR3 is TGTGCCAGCAGCCAAGATGCTCGGTCAGATGGCTCCTACGAGCAGTACTTC.

In this sample, this clonotype turned up many times. One junction end disagrees with the germline gene, perhaps due to a read error. The CDR3 DNA reads TGTGCCAGCAGCTTGGGGCCCCCCGGCACTGAAGCTTTCTTT. It specifies CASSLGPPGTEAFF. The V gene is TRBV5-1, the J gene TRBJ1-1; weak D call: TRBD1 (5 bases). The CDR3 extends over 14 amino acids. CDR1 is SGHRS and CDR2 is YFSETQ in the germline V gene. The full variable domain, rest sourced from reference TRBV5-1 and TRBJ1-1, is KAGVTQTPRYLIKTRGQQVTLSCSPISGHRSVSWYQQTPGQGLQFLFEYFSETQRNKGNFPGRFSGRQFSNSRSEMNVSTLELGDSALYLCASSLGPPGTEAFFGQGTRLTVV.

This clonotype was picked up a small number of times. V gene TRBV10-3 combines with J gene TRBJ2-1; 9 bases are shared with TRBD2. The CDR3 contains 14 residues. The junction had 8 bases not matched to a gene; V was cut back by 6 bases and J by 8 bases. Germline V gives CDR1 ENHRY, CDR2 SYGVKD. CDR3 protein: CAIRAPGLADEQFF. The DNA for the CDR3 is TGTGCCATCAGGGCACCGGGACTAGCCGATGAGCAGTTCTTC.

This clonotype has a handful of counts. The chain recombines TRBV20-1 with TRBJ2-1; 8 nucleotides agree with TRBD1. There are 16 residues in the CDR3. CDR1 DFQATT and CDR2 SNEGSKA come from the germline V gene (reference sequence). The trim removed 0 bases at V and 8 bases at J, leaving 12 bases unmatched. DNA of the CDR3: TGCAGTGCTAGAGATCCAGGACAGGGTCTGCAGGATGAGCAGTTCTTC. Residues: CSARDPGQGLQDEQFF.

V gene TRBV3-1 combines with J gene TRBJ2-5; D may be TRBD2 (5 bases). Trimming shortened V by 0 bases and J by 5 bases, and 13 bases separated the two germline ends. This CDR3 comprises 15 residues. The germline CDR1 and CDR2 sequences are LGHDT and YNNKEL (reference sequence). The CDR3 bases are TGTGCCAGCAGCCAAGACGGACTCTCAAGGGAGACCCAGTACTTC. Translated: CASSQDGLSRETQYF.

The chain recombines TRBV5-5 with TRBJ2-2; D is unresolved. Germline V CDR1 and CDR2: SGHKS, YYEKEE (reference sequence). The CDR3 consists of 15 residues. Trimming stripped 1 base from V and 0 bases from J, with 7 bases between. The CDR3 nucleotides are TGTGCCAGCAGCTTGTCGCGAACGAACACCGGGGAGCTGTTTTTT. Its protein is CASSLSRTNTGELFF.

J is TRBJ2-7 and V is TRBV12-3 or TRBV12-4; weak D call: TRBD1 (5 bases). The V gene lost 7 bases and the J gene lost 0 bases, with 16 bases spanning the gap. The CDR3 totals 15 residues. CDR3 nucleotides: TGTGCCAGCACAAGGGGTCTAGGGCGCTCCTACGAGCAGTACTTC. It translates to CASTRGLGRSYEQYF.

J is TRBJ2-1 and V is TRBV4-2; 11 bases line up with TRBD2. Germline lookup yields CDR1 LGHNA and CDR2 YNFKEQ. The J segment lost 5 bases and the V segment lost 3 bases, leaving 18 bases of the junction unmatched. This CDR3 is 20 amino acids long. The CDR3 DNA follows: TGTGCCAGCAGCCAGGAGTCATTTTTAGCGGGGGGGTCCTCTAACAATGAGCAGTTCTTC. Protein product: CASSQESFLAGGSSNNEQFF.

The gene calls are TRBV5-6 and TRBJ2-5, with D unclear. The CDR3 consists of 13 residues. V was trimmed by 1 base and J by 5 bases, leaving 9 bases between them. CDR1 and CDR2 (germline): SGHDT, YYEEEE. CDR3 region: CASSLSSWETQYF. The CDR3 DNA reads as TGTGCCAGCAGCTTGAGTAGTTGGGAGACCCAGTACTTC. Full variable domain (rest looked up from reference TRBV5-6 and TRBJ2-5): DAGVTQSPTHLIKTRGQQVTLRCSPKSGHDTVSWYQQALGQGPQFIFQYYEEEERQRGNFPDRFSGHQFPNYSSELNVNALLLGDSALYLCASSLSSWETQYFGPGTRLLVL.

This clonotype was found a few times. An end of the junction does not agree with germline; a read error may underlie this. The V call is TRBV11-2, the J call TRBJ2-1; D is perhaps TRBD2 (5 bases). CDR3 size: 13 residues. Germline V CDR1 and CDR2: SGHAT, FQNNGV. CDR3 residues: CASSLEVRSALNF. CDR3 sequence (DNA): TGTGCCAGCAGCTTGGAGGTGAGGAGCGCCCTGAATTTC.

The gene calls are TRBV5-1 and TRBJ2-3, with TRBD2 matching over 12 bases. V lost 3 bases and J lost 2; bases outside the gene matches: 4. CDR3 size: 16 residues. Germline values: CDR1 SGHRS, CDR2 YFSETQ. CDR3 residues: CASSSTSGGLTDTQYF. The CDR3 region has the DNA TGCGCCAGCAGCTCGACTAGCGGGGGCCTCACAGATACGCAGTATTTT.

This clonotype was observed a handful of times. The V gene is TRBV7-9, the J gene TRBJ1-4; possibly TRBD1 for D (5 bases). V lost 4 bases and J lost 6, with 15 bases in between. The CDR3 loop spans 15 amino acids. Germline lookup yields CDR1 SEHNR and CDR2 FQNEAQ (reference sequence). CDR3 DNA: TGTGCCAGCAGCTCCAGGCCCAGGGAGGATGAAAAACTGTTTTTT. Protein sequence: CASSSRPREDEKLFF.

The V and J genes are TRBV20-1 and TRBJ2-7, with D perhaps matching TRBD1 or TRBD2 (5 bases each). The CDR3 length is 13 residues. Per the germline V gene, CDR1 is DFQATT and CDR2 is SNEGSKA (reference sequence). The ends were cut back, 1 base at V and 6 bases at J, with 13 bases in the middle. The CDR3 protein is CSARGTGLSEQYF. DNA for the CDR3: TGCAGTGCTAGAGGCACAGGACTGAGCGAGCAGTACTTC.

This clonotype was found a few times. The rearrangement links TRBV20-1 to TRBJ1-4; possible D gene TRBD1, 5 bases. The germline V gene has CDR1 DFQATT and CDR2 SNEGSKA (reference sequence). The CDR3 covers 17 residues. The V end was cut by 3 bases, the J end by 0 bases, with 17 bases between. The CDR3 nucleotides read TGCAGTGCTAGCCTCGGACAAACGTCTGCAACTAATGAAAAACTGTTTTTT. Translated, it gives CSASLGQTSATNEKLFF.

The table lists this clonotype with a few counts. The gene calls are TRBV15 and TRBJ1-6, with no clear D. V lost 8 bases to trimming and J lost 5 bases, with 16 bases between them. CDR3 size: 15 residues. From germline, CDR1 is LNHNV and CDR2 YYDKDF (reference sequence). This CDR3 is CATAVGGRNNSPLHF. The CDR3 DNA is TGTGCCACCGCCGTGGGAGGAAGGAATAATTCACCCCTCCACTTT.

This clonotype was detected ten times or more. The CDR3 here is CASSPGQGAGNEQFF. The CDR3 DNA reads as TGCGCCAGCAGTCCCGGGCAGGGGGCGGGTAATGAGCAGTTCTTC. V gene TRBV5-1 combines with J gene TRBJ2-1; 8 positions match TRBD1. This CDR3 region has 15 residues. Trimming cost V 5 bases and J 7 bases; bases outside gene matches: 11. The germline V gene has CDR1 SGHRS and CDR2 YFSETQ.

CDR3 region: CSARARFSSGSDTQYF. The CDR3 nucleotides read TGCAGTGCTAGAGCGCGGTTTTCCAGCGGCTCAGATACGCAGTATTTT. The rearrangement joins TRBV20-1 to TRBJ2-3; D is possibly TRBD2 (5 bases). With 1 base removed from V and 4 bases from J, the gap between germline ends came to 18 bases. This CDR3 spans 16 amino acids. From germline, CDR1 is DFQATT and CDR2 SNEGSKA (reference sequence).

This clonotype has a count of ten or more. This chain uses TRBV10-3 with TRBJ2-7, with D perhaps TRBD2 (5 bases). With 2 bases removed from V and 0 bases from J, the gap between germline ends came to 5 bases. Germline values: CDR1 ENHRY, CDR2 SYGVKD. The CDR3 has 13 residues. The CDR3 here is CAISETSSYEQYF. The CDR3 bases are TGTGCCATCAGTGAGACTAGCTCCTACGAGCAGTACTTC.

The chain combines TRBV11-2 with TRBJ2-7; 11 nucleotides align to TRBD2. The ends lost 6 bases at V and 2 bases at J; junction bases unmatched: 6. CDR3 length equals 15 residues. CDR1 and CDR2 (germline): SGHAT, FQNNGV. The CDR3 DNA follows: TGTGCCAGCAGGAGGGGACTAGCGGAAACCTACGAGCAGTACTTC. This codes for CASRRGLAETYEQYF.

This chain connects TRBV28 to TRBJ2-4, with 7 positions matching TRBD2. Germline CDR1 MDHEN, CDR2 SYDVKM. This CDR3 is 17 amino acids long. V lost 5 bases and J lost 0; bases outside the gene matches: 10. The CDR3 DNA is TGTGCCAGCAGTGAGCGGGGATCCTCACTAGCCAAAAACATTCAGTACTTC. Translated: CASSERGSSLAKNIQYF.

This clonotype has only a few counts. This CDR3 reads CSARGGEHFF. Written as DNA, the CDR3 is TGCAGCGCCAGGGGGGGCGAGCATTTCTTT. The chain couples TRBV29-1 to TRBJ1-1; 7 positions match TRBD1. CDR1 and CDR2 from the germline V gene are SQVTM and ANQGSEA. The CDR3 extends over 10 amino acids. Germline trimming cut 7 bases from V and 13 bases from J; bases unmatched to any gene: 9.